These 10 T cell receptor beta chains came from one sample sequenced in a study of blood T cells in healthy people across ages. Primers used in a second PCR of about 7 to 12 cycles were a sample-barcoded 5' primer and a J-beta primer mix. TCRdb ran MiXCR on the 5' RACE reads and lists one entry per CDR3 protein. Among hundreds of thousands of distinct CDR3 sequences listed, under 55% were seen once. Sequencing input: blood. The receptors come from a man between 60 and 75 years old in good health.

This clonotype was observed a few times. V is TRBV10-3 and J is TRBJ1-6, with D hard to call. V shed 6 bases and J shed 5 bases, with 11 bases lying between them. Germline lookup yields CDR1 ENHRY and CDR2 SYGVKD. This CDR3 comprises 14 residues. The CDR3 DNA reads TGTGCCATCAGCAATGACCCTAATAATTCACCCCTCCACTTT. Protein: CAISNDPNNSPLHF.

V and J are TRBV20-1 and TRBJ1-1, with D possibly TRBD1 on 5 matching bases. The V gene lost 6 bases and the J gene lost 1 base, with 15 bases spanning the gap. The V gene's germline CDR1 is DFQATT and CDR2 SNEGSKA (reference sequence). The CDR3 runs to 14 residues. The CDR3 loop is CSAPAGQGNTEAFF. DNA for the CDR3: TGCAGTGCCCCCGCTGGGCAGGGGAACACTGAAGCTTTCTTT.

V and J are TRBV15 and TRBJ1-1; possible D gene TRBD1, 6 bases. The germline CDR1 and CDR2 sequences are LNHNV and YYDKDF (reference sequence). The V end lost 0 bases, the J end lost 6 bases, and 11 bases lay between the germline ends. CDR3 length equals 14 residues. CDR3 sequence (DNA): TGTGCCACCAGCAGAGATCGGGGGCCGGCTGAAGCTTTCTTT. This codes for CATSRDRGPAEAFF.

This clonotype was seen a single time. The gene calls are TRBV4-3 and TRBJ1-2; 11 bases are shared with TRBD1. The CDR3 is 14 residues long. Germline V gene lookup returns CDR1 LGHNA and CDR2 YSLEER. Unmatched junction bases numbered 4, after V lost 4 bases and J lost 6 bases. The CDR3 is CASSPDRGRDGYTF. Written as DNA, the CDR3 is TGCGCCAGCAGCCCGGACAGGGGGCGAGATGGCTACACCTTC.

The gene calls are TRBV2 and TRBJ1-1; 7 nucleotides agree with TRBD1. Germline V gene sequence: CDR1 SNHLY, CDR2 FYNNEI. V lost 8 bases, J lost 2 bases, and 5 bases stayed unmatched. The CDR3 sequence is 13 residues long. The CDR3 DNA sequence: TGTGCCAGCCGGGACAGAGATAACACTGAAGCTTTCTTT. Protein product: CASRDRDNTEAFF.

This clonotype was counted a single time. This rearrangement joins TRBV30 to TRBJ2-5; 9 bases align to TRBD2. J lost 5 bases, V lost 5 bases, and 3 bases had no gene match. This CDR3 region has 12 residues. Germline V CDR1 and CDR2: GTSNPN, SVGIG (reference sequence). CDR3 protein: CAWGLAWETQYF. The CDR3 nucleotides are TGTGCCTGGGGACTAGCGTGGGAGACCCAGTACTTC.

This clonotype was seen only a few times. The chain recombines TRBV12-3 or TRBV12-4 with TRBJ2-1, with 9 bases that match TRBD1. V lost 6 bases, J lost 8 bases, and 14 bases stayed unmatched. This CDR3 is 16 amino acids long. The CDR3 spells CASRTPGQGLVDEQFF. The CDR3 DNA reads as TGTGCCAGCAGAACACCGGGACAGGGTCTTGTCGATGAGCAGTTCTTC.

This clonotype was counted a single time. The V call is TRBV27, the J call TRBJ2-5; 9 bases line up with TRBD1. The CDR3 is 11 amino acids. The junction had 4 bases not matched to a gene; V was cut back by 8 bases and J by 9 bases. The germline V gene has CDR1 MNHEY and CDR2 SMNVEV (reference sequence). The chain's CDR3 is CASGQGKAQYF. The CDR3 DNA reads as TGTGCCAGCGGACAGGGGAAGGCCCAGTACTTC.

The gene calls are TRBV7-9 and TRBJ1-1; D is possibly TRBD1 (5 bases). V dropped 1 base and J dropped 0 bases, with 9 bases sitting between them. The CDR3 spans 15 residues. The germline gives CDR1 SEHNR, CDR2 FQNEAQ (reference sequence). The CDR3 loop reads CASSLDGDLNTEAFF. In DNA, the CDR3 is TGTGCCAGCAGCTTAGACGGGGACCTGAACACTGAAGCTTTCTTT.

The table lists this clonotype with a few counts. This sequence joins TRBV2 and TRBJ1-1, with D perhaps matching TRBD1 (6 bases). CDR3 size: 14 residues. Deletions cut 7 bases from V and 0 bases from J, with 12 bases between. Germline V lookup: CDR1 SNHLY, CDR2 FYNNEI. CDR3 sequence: CASIPRTVNTEAFF. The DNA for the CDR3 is TGTGCCAGCATTCCTCGGACAGTGAACACTGAAGCTTTCTTT. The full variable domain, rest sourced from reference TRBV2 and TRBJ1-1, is EPEVTQTPSHQVTQMGQEVILRCVPISNHLYFYWYRQILGQKVEFLVSFYNNEISEKSEIFDDQFSVERPDGSNFTLKIRSTKLEDSAMYFCASIPRTVNTEAFFGQGTRLTVV.